The text below deals with one T cell receptor beta chain. After re-calling the 5' RACE reads, TCRdb lists one entry per CDR3 protein, DNA absent. Recorded here are several thousand distinct CDR3 sequences; the top ten clones represent 8% to 13%. This sample is drawn from a study of T cells expressing NK-cell markers. Overall study: It was sorted CD3+CD56-NKG2C+, CD3+CD56+NKG2C- and CD3+CD56+NKG2C+ T cells that provided the TCR beta repertoires.

The CDR3 consists of 15 residues. Germline V gene lookup returns CDR1 SGHRS and CDR2 YFSETQ. The sample was blood T cells: a sorted CD56 or NKG2C T cell subset, CD4+ or CD8+ T cells, or bulk PBMC T cells (not recorded which). This sequence was found in a man aged 18 to 30 in good health. The chain employs TRBV5-1 and TRBJ2-7; TCRdb's D gene call, TRBD2, goes unchecked for lack of DNA. The CDR3 protein is CASRGGTLEAYEQYF.